Listed below are T cell receptor beta chains from one sample, sequenced in a study of long-term antiretroviral therapy in people with HIV. The table came from immunoSEQ multiplex PCR; TCRdb's copy has only in-frame clones and leaves some out. Among 15,000 to 20,000 clones listed, around 80% were seen once. The starting material was unsorted PBMCs, obtained 2.9 years after starting antiretroviral therapy. The receptors originated from a young woman with HIV. Both conserved end residues are part of each CDR3. Each record gives: J gene, D gene, V gene, clone size, CDR3 protein, CDR3 DNA. The D gene is left open where the match is weak. A clone size is listed for some rows: how often the clone was seen (once, few, many), or a class if it is expanded.

J gene: TRBJ1-1
D gene: NA
V gene: TRBV5-1
clone size: NA
CDR3 protein: CASSLGGFNTEAFF
CDR3 DNA: TGCGCCAGCAGCTTGGGGGGGTTCAACACTGAAGCTTTCTTT

J gene: TRBJ2-7
D gene: TRBD2
V gene: TRBV29-1
clone size: NA
CDR3 protein: CSVERASGGAYEQYF
CDR3 DNA: TGCAGCGTTGAACGGGCTAGCGGGGGGGCTTACGAGCAGTACTTC

J gene: TRBJ1-2
D gene: NA
V gene: TRBV28
clone size: NA
CDR3 protein: CASSRFLQEGYYGYTF
CDR3 DNA: TGTGCCAGCAGTCGATTCCTGCAGGAGGGCTATTATGGCTACACCTTC

J gene: TRBJ1-1
D gene: NA
V gene: TRBV11-2
clone size: NA
CDR3 protein: CASSPVPLPGGTEAFF
CDR3 DNA: TGTGCCAGCAGCCCTGTGCCTCTCCCGGGGGGCACTGAAGCTTTCTTT

J gene: TRBJ1-4
D gene: TRBD1
V gene: TRBV7-9
clone size: NA
CDR3 protein: CASSPRGQPEKLFF
CDR3 DNA: TGTGCCAGCAGCCCGAGGGGACAGCCAGAAAAACTGTTTTTT

J gene: TRBJ2-5
D gene: NA
V gene: TRBV4-1
clone size: once
CDR3 protein: CASSQVAGRAGETQYF
CDR3 DNA: TGCGCCAGCAGCCAAGTTGCAGGCAGGGCCGGAGAGACCCAGTACTTC

J gene: TRBJ2-4
D gene: NA
V gene: TRBV5-1
clone size: once
CDR3 protein: CASSLVPNIGKNIQYF
CDR3 DNA: TGCGCCAGCAGCTTGGTTCCGAACATCGGCAAAAACATTCAGTACTTC

J gene: TRBJ1-2
D gene: TRBD1
V gene: TRBV9
clone size: NA
CDR3 protein: CASSPLDRVEGYTF
CDR3 DNA: TGTGCCAGCAGCCCCCTTGACAGGGTCGAAGGCTACACCTTC

J gene: TRBJ1-1
D gene: NA
V gene: TRBV6-6
clone size: few
CDR3 protein: CASRKEQAFF
CDR3 DNA: TGTGCCAGCAGGAAAGAGCAGGCTTTCTTT

J gene: TRBJ1-1
D gene: NA
V gene: TRBV6-1
clone size: NA
CDR3 protein: CASSSTGDMNTEAFF
CDR3 DNA: TGTGCCAGCAGTTCGACAGGAGACATGAACACTGAAGCTTTCTTT

J gene: TRBJ2-3
D gene: TRBD2
V gene: TRBV6-5
clone size: NA
CDR3 protein: CASSTGLATDTQYF
CDR3 DNA: TGTGCCAGCAGTACCGGACTAGCCACAGATACGCAGTATTTT

J gene: TRBJ2-2
D gene: TRBD2
V gene: TRBV11-3
clone size: NA
CDR3 protein: CASSLDLGGAWTGELFF
CDR3 DNA: TGTGCCAGCAGCTTAGATCTCGGGGGGGCTTGGACCGGGGAGCTGTTTTTT

J gene: TRBJ2-6
D gene: TRBD1
V gene: TRBV18
clone size: once
CDR3 protein: CASSPPVGQSSGANVLTF
CDR3 DNA: TGTGCCAGCTCACCCCCCGTGGGACAGAGCTCTGGGGCCAACGTCCTGACTTTC

J gene: TRBJ1-3
D gene: TRBD1
V gene: TRBV7-6
clone size: once
CDR3 protein: CASSLFVQGAGNTIYF
CDR3 DNA: TGTGCCAGCAGCTTATTTGTCCAGGGGGCTGGAAACACCATATATTTT

J gene: TRBJ2-5
D gene: NA
V gene: TRBV5-5
clone size: NA
CDR3 protein: CASSLATGSEETQYF
CDR3 DNA: TGTGCCAGCAGCTTGGCCACAGGGTCCGAAGAGACCCAGTACTTC

J gene: TRBJ2-5
D gene: NA
V gene: TRBV29-1
clone size: NA
CDR3 protein: CSVEAFSAQYF
CDR3 DNA: TGCAGCGTTGAAGCCTTTTCGGCCCAGTACTTC

J gene: TRBJ2-1
D gene: TRBD2
V gene: TRBV27
clone size: NA
CDR3 protein: CASSLGAGVYNEQFF
CDR3 DNA: TGTGCCAGCAGTTTAGGAGCGGGAGTCTACAATGAGCAGTTCTTC

J gene: TRBJ2-2
D gene: NA
V gene: TRBV10-3
clone size: NA
CDR3 protein: CAISPGKPEPNTGELFF
CDR3 DNA: TGTGCCATCAGCCCCGGGAAACCCGAGCCGAACACCGGGGAGCTGTTTTTT

J gene: TRBJ1-1
D gene: NA
V gene: TRBV9
clone size: NA
CDR3 protein: CASSRGGAADEAFF
CDR3 DNA: TGTGCCAGCAGCCGGGGGGGGGCAGCGGATGAAGCTTTCTTT

J gene: TRBJ1-2
D gene: TRBD1
V gene: TRBV19
clone size: NA
CDR3 protein: CASSSAGTGPGYTF
CDR3 DNA: TGTGCCAGTAGTTCCGCCGGGACAGGGCCAGGCTACACCTTC

J gene: TRBJ1-1
D gene: NA
V gene: TRBV18
clone size: once
CDR3 protein: CASSPMAVTEAFF
CDR3 DNA: TGTGCCAGCTCACCCATGGCGGTTACTGAAGCTTTCTTT

J gene: TRBJ1-2
D gene: NA
V gene: TRBV5-4
clone size: NA
CDR3 protein: CASSLAPENYGYTF
CDR3 DNA: TGTGCCAGCAGCTTGGCCCCAGAGAACTATGGCTACACCTTC

J gene: TRBJ2-3
D gene: NA
V gene: TRBV7-9
clone size: NA
CDR3 protein: CASSLLPDTQYF
CDR3 DNA: TGTGCCAGCAGCTTGCTGCCAGATACGCAGTATTTT

J gene: TRBJ1-6
D gene: NA
V gene: TRBV15
clone size: NA
CDR3 protein: CATSVVGGNSPLHF
CDR3 DNA: TGTGCCACCAGCGTGGTCGGCGGGAATTCACCCCTCCACTTT

J gene: TRBJ1-5
D gene: TRBD1
V gene: TRBV15
clone size: NA
CDR3 protein: CATSRDPGGHQPQHF
CDR3 DNA: TGTGCCACCAGCAGAGATCCAGGGGGTCATCAGCCCCAGCATTTT

J gene: TRBJ1-1
D gene: TRBD1
V gene: TRBV11-2
clone size: NA
CDR3 protein: CASSFPGRGGAEAFF
CDR3 DNA: TGTGCCAGCAGCTTTCCCGGCAGGGGGGGGGCTGAAGCTTTCTTT

J gene: TRBJ1-5
D gene: NA
V gene: TRBV21-1
clone size: NA
CDR3 protein: CAARLKIMSYSNQPQHF
CDR3 DNA: TGTGCGGCGAGGTTGAAGATAATGAGCTATAGCAATCAGCCCCAGCATTTT

J gene: TRBJ2-2
D gene: TRBD1
V gene: TRBV10-3
clone size: NA
CDR3 protein: CAISAGQGIVNTGELFF
CDR3 DNA: TGTGCCATCAGTGCGGGACAGGGAATAGTGAACACCGGGGAGCTGTTTTTT

J gene: TRBJ1-4
D gene: NA
V gene: TRBV2
clone size: NA
CDR3 protein: CASSTISGRATNEKLFF
CDR3 DNA: TGTGCCAGCAGTACCATATCCGGGAGGGCAACTAATGAAAAACTGTTTTTT

J gene: TRBJ1-3
D gene: NA
V gene: TRBV2
clone size: NA
CDR3 protein: CASLRGSGNTIYF
CDR3 DNA: TGTGCCAGCCTTCGGGGGTCAGGAAACACCATATATTTT

J gene: TRBJ2-7
D gene: TRBD1
V gene: TRBV5-4
clone size: NA
CDR3 protein: CASSGTASLAEQYF
CDR3 DNA: TGTGCCAGCAGCGGGACAGCCAGCCTTGCCGAGCAGTACTTC

J gene: TRBJ2-3
D gene: TRBD2
V gene: TRBV5-1
clone size: NA
CDR3 protein: CASSLSGGTQRSTDTQYF
CDR3 DNA: TGCGCCAGCAGCTTGAGCGGGGGGACCCAGCGAAGCACAGATACGCAGTATTTT

J gene: TRBJ1-1
D gene: NA
V gene: TRBV9
clone size: NA
CDR3 protein: CASSEGPGITEAFF
CDR3 DNA: TGTGCCAGCAGCGAGGGTCCTGGAATCACTGAAGCTTTCTTT

J gene: TRBJ1-5
D gene: NA
V gene: TRBV5-6
clone size: once
CDR3 protein: CASSHKDRNQPQHF
CDR3 DNA: TGTGCCAGCAGCCATAAAGACCGAAATCAGCCCCAGCATTTT

J gene: TRBJ2-3
D gene: TRBD2
V gene: TRBV29-1
clone size: NA
CDR3 protein: CSVDSRASGGADTQYF
CDR3 DNA: TGCAGCGTTGACTCTCGGGCTAGCGGGGGGGCGGATACGCAGTATTTT

J gene: TRBJ2-1
D gene: TRBD1
V gene: TRBV5-1
clone size: NA
CDR3 protein: CASSQTDRGVFF
CDR3 DNA: TGCGCCAGCAGCCAGACCGACAGGGGAGTGTTCTTC

J gene: TRBJ2-1
D gene: TRBD2
V gene: TRBV5-1
clone size: NA
CDR3 protein: CASSLASAGGKGEQFF
CDR3 DNA: TGCGCCAGCAGCTTGGCCTCTGCGGGGGGGAAGGGGGAGCAGTTCTTC

J gene: TRBJ1-3
D gene: NA
V gene: TRBV19
clone size: few
CDR3 protein: CASSISAGIGNTIYF
CDR3 DNA: TGTGCCAGTAGTATATCGGCAGGGATTGGAAACACCATATATTTT

J gene: TRBJ2-2
D gene: TRBD1
V gene: TRBV19
clone size: NA
CDR3 protein: CASTMTGGTGELFF
CDR3 DNA: TGTGCCAGTACCATGACAGGGGGAACCGGGGAGCTGTTTTTT

J gene: TRBJ2-3
D gene: NA
V gene: TRBV6-5
clone size: NA
CDR3 protein: CASSTRQGTDTQYF
CDR3 DNA: TGTGCCAGCAGTACCCGACAGGGCACAGATACGCAGTATTTT

J gene: TRBJ2-2
D gene: NA
V gene: TRBV7-3
clone size: NA
CDR3 protein: CASSLGRLGGGTGELFF
CDR3 DNA: TGTGCCAGCAGCTTAGGTCGGTTGGGCGGAGGCACCGGGGAGCTGTTTTTT

J gene: TRBJ1-6
D gene: NA
V gene: TRBV6-5
clone size: NA
CDR3 protein: CASSPDRNSPLHF
CDR3 DNA: TGTGCCAGCAGCCCCGACAGAAATTCACCCCTCCACTTT

J gene: TRBJ1-1
D gene: TRBD1
V gene: TRBV19
clone size: once
CDR3 protein: CASSIRGTGGLNTEAFF
CDR3 DNA: TGTGCCAGTAGTATTAGAGGGACAGGGGGCTTGAACACTGAAGCTTTCTTT

J gene: TRBJ2-1
D gene: NA
V gene: TRBV6-7
clone size: NA
CDR3 protein: CAPELASVPRTYNEQFF
CDR3 DNA: TGTGCCCCAGAGTTAGCTAGCGTCCCAAGGACCTACAATGAGCAGTTCTTC

J gene: TRBJ1-1
D gene: NA
V gene: TRBV6-5
clone size: NA
CDR3 protein: CASSFLTGSEAFF
CDR3 DNA: TGTGCCAGCAGTTTCCTAACAGGGTCTGAAGCTTTCTTT

J gene: TRBJ2-3
D gene: NA
V gene: TRBV5-1
clone size: NA
CDR3 protein: CASSLGGYLGDTQYF
CDR3 DNA: TGCGCCAGCAGCTTGGGGGGCTACCTCGGTGATACGCAGTATTTT

J gene: TRBJ2-1
D gene: NA
V gene: TRBV11-3
clone size: NA
CDR3 protein: CASSLGGAESSYNEQFF
CDR3 DNA: TGTGCCAGCAGCTTAGGAGGAGCGGAAAGCTCCTACAATGAGCAGTTCTTC

J gene: TRBJ2-3
D gene: NA
V gene: TRBV7-3
clone size: NA
CDR3 protein: CASSLNSGRSLDTQYF
CDR3 DNA: TGTGCCAGCAGTTTAAATTCGGGACGGAGTTTAGATACGCAGTATTTT

J gene: TRBJ2-2
D gene: NA
V gene: TRBV6-5
clone size: NA
CDR3 protein: CASRLSPGELFF
CDR3 DNA: TGTGCCAGCAGACTTAGCCCCGGGGAGCTGTTTTTT

J gene: TRBJ2-3
D gene: NA
V gene: TRBV11-2
clone size: NA
CDR3 protein: CASSFGQGKTEGDTQYF
CDR3 DNA: TGTGCCAGCAGCTTTGGTCAGGGGAAAACGGAGGGAGATACGCAGTATTTT

J gene: TRBJ1-1
D gene: NA
V gene: TRBV11-2
clone size: NA
CDR3 protein: CASSSFWNTEAFF
CDR3 DNA: TGTGCCAGCAGTTCTTTTTGGAACACTGAAGCTTTCTTT

J gene: TRBJ2-3
D gene: NA
V gene: TRBV30
clone size: NA
CDR3 protein: CAWSVLRQTVSNRDTQYF
CDR3 DNA: TGTGCCTGGAGTGTACTTCGGCAGACCGTCAGCAACCGTGATACGCAGTATTTT

J gene: TRBJ2-5
D gene: NA
V gene: TRBV7-9
clone size: NA
CDR3 protein: CASSLDPGETQYF
CDR3 DNA: TGTGCCAGCAGCTTAGACCCCGGGGAGACCCAGTACTTC

J gene: TRBJ2-2
D gene: NA
V gene: TRBV11-3
clone size: few
CDR3 protein: CASSFLSAGELFF
CDR3 DNA: TGTGCCAGCAGCTTTCTATCCGCCGGGGAGCTGTTTTTT

J gene: TRBJ2-3
D gene: NA
V gene: TRBV6-5
clone size: NA
CDR3 protein: CASSRQRFSDTQYF
CDR3 DNA: TGTGCCAGCAGTCGCCAGAGGTTTTCAGATACGCAGTATTTT

J gene: TRBJ2-5
D gene: NA
V gene: TRBV30
clone size: NA
CDR3 protein: CAWSQETQYF
CDR3 DNA: TGTGCCTGGAGCCAAGAGACCCAGTACTTC

J gene: TRBJ1-2
D gene: NA
V gene: TRBV7-2
clone size: NA
CDR3 protein: CASSLAGDYGYTF
CDR3 DNA: TGTGCCAGCAGCTTAGCAGGGGACTATGGCTACACCTTC